This TCR beta chain came from a study of OX40 agonist ivuxolimab in advanced cancers. There are 18 residues in the CDR3. Germline-derived CDR1 and CDR2 are MDHEN and SYDVKM. V was pared by 1 base and J by 4 bases, with 8 bases of the junction left unmatched. The table came from immunoSEQ multiplex PCR; TCRdb's copy has only in-frame clones and leaves some out. This sample has approximately 80,000 clones, with roughly 87% found just once. This material consisted of CD4+ or CD8+ T cells sorted from blood, taken in a trial of the OX40 agonist ivuxolimab. The clonotype comes from an adult with an advanced solid tumor such as melanoma, head and neck, liver or kidney cancer. The chain links TRBV28 to TRBJ2-6; 9 positions agree with TRBD1. CDR3 residues: CASSLLGQGLSGANVLTF. The CDR3 coding sequence is TGTGCCAGCAGTTTATTGGGACAGGGCTTATCCGGGGCCAACGTCCTGACTTTC. Full variable domain (rest looked up from reference TRBV28 and TRBJ2-6): DVKVTQSSRYLVKRTGEKVFLECVQDMDHENMFWYRQDPGLGLRLIYFSYDVKMKEKGDIPEGYSVSREKKERFSLILESASTNQTSMYLCASSLLGQGLSGANVLTFGAGSRLTVL.